The 22 T cell receptor beta chains presented below share a single source sample, sequenced in a study of blood T cell repertoires in COVID-19. The assay was immunoSEQ multiplex PCR, and TCRdb's table has in-frame clones only and misses some. The sample lists around 450,000 clones; 80% to 95% were seen once. The sequencing sample was made of PBMCs or T cells enriched from blood (not recorded which). The receptors were gathered from a man younger than 30 who had recovered from COVID-19.

The chain links TRBV6-1 to TRBJ1-5; D is possibly TRBD1 (5 bases). Germline V gene lookup returns CDR1 MNHNS and CDR2 SASEGT. The CDR3 runs to 16 residues. V lost 2 bases and J 0 bases, leaving 11 bases between the germline ends. The CDR3 DNA follows: TGTGCCAGCAGTGAAAGGGGCGGTTATAGCAATCAGCCCCAGCATTTT. This sequence encodes CASSERGGYSNQPQHF.

This chain joins TRBV3-1 (or the pseudogene TRBV3-2) and TRBJ2-5; D may be TRBD1 (5 bases). Per the germline V gene, CDR1 is LGHDT and CDR2 is YNNKEL (reference sequence). This CDR3 has 14 amino acids. The V gene lost 4 bases and the J gene lost 1 base, with 10 bases spanning the gap. The CDR3 DNA follows: TGTGCCAGCAGCCCCACAGGATCCCAAGAGACCCAGTACTTC. This gives the protein CASSPTGSQETQYF.

This clone was seen a single time. The V call is TRBV7-3, the J call TRBJ2-2, with 8 bases aligning to TRBD2. The CDR3 runs to 16 residues. Trimming removed 5 bases from V and 7 bases from J; junction bases left unmatched: 12. Germline CDR1 SGHTA, CDR2 FQGTGA. As DNA, the CDR3 is TGTGCCAGCAGCCTCACGGGACTAGTGGGAGTCGGGGAGCTGTTTTTT. Residues: CASSLTGLVGVGELFF.

The chain carries TRBV11-3 and TRBJ2-3, with D maybe TRBD1 (5 bases). The CDR3 length is 15 residues. Deletions cut 1 base from V and 0 bases from J, with 8 bases between. The germline V gene encodes CDR1 SGHNT and CDR2 YENEEA. The CDR3 coding sequence is TGTGCCAGCAGCTTAGGGGCAGGGAGCACAGATACGCAGTATTTT. This codes for CASSLGAGSTDTQYF.

The V and J genes are TRBV16 and TRBJ1-1; 7 bases map to TRBD1. The CDR3 covers 13 residues. The germline gives CDR1 KGHSY, CDR2 FQNENV. V dropped 1 base and J dropped 4; count of bases not matched to a gene: 0. The DNA of the CDR3 is TGTGCCAGCAGCCAATGGACAGGCACTGAAGCTTTCTTT. It translates to CASSQWTGTEAFF.

The J gene is TRBJ1-4, the V gene TRBV7-8, with D uncertain. Per germline, CDR1 SGHVS and CDR2 FQNEAQ. Between the trimmed V and J ends, which lost 4 bases and 0 bases, there was a span of 12 bases. The CDR3 is made up of 16 amino acids. This chain's CDR3 is CASSYETSATNEKLFF. Here the CDR3 DNA reads TGTGCCAGCAGCTACGAGACATCTGCAACTAATGAAAAACTGTTTTTT.

The chain uses TRBV4-1 and TRBJ1-4; possible D gene TRBD1, 6 bases. CDR1 is MGHRA and CDR2 is YSYEKL in the germline V gene. V was clipped by 0 bases and J by 6 bases, with 14 bases between them. The CDR3 has 16 residues. The CDR3 DNA is TGCGCCAGCAGCCAAGATTTTTCGACAGGAGATGAAAAACTGTTTTTT. Its protein product is CASSQDFSTGDEKLFF.

The chain is built from TRBV7-9 and TRBJ1-2, with D possibly TRBD1 on 5 matching bases. CDR3 length equals 15 residues. V was trimmed by 1 base and J by 8 bases, leaving 17 bases between them. Looked up from germline, CDR1 is SEHNR and CDR2 is FQNEAQ (reference sequence). The CDR3 region has the DNA TGTGCCAGCAGCTTAGTTGGCACAGGTTTAGGGGGCTACACCTTC. This codes for CASSLVGTGLGGYTF.

The chain employs TRBV29-1 and TRBJ2-1; TRBD2 is a possible D gene (5 bases). Trimming shortened V by 0 bases and J by 3 bases, and 9 bases separated the two germline ends. Germline V lookup: CDR1 SQVTM, CDR2 ANQGSEA. The CDR3 covers 14 residues. CDR3 in DNA: TGCAGCGTTGAAGATTCTAGCTTCTACAATGAGCAGTTCTTC. This codes for CSVEDSSFYNEQFF.

The chain joins TRBV4-1 to TRBJ2-1; 11 nucleotides line up with TRBD2. The length of the CDR3 is 15 residues. The J segment lost 4 bases and the V segment lost 4 bases, leaving 3 bases of the junction unmatched. Germline CDR1 is MGHRA and CDR2 is YSYEKL. The DNA of the CDR3 is TGCGCCAGCAGCCGAGGGACTAGCGGATACAATGAGCAGTTCTTC. Translation: CASSRGTSGYNEQFF.

The chain combines TRBV11-2 with TRBJ1-1, with D tentatively TRBD1 (6 bases). Germline V gives CDR1 SGHAT, CDR2 FQNNGV. V dropped 6 bases and J dropped 3 bases, with 17 bases sitting between them. This CDR3 is 15 amino acids long. This chain's CDR3 is CASSSQGRGYTEAFF. The CDR3 nucleotides read TGTGCCAGCAGTTCCCAGGGGCGGGGGTACACTGAAGCTTTCTTT.

The rearrangement links TRBV18 to TRBJ1-2; D may be TRBD1 (5 bases). CDR3 length: 16 amino acids. Germline V gene data show CDR1 as KGHSH and CDR2 as LQKENI. Trimming stripped 2 bases from V and 6 bases from J, with 19 bases between. The CDR3 DNA follows: TGTGCCAGCTCACCAATGGGGCCAACCATACAGGATGGCTACACCTTC. It specifies CASSPMGPTIQDGYTF.

The gene calls are TRBV15 and TRBJ2-3, with 9 bases that match TRBD1. Germline values: CDR1 LNHNV, CDR2 YYDKDF (reference sequence). This CDR3 comprises 15 residues. V lost 2 bases and J lost 10; bases outside the gene matches: 10. CDR3: CATSRFGTGINAQYF. CDR3 sequence (DNA): TGTGCCACCAGCAGATTCGGGACAGGGATCAATGCGCAGTATTTT.

The gene calls are TRBV30 and TRBJ1-3, with D uncertain. This CDR3 is 13 amino acids long. In germline, CDR1 is GTSNPN, CDR2 SVGIG (reference sequence). The ends were cut back, 4 bases at V and 3 bases at J, with 10 bases in the middle. CDR3 coding DNA: TGTGCCTGGATCGTGCCTAGTGGAAACACCATATATTTT. Translated, it gives CAWIVPSGNTIYF.

The V call is TRBV13, the J call TRBJ2-5; 7 nucleotides match TRBD2. Germline V gene sequence: CDR1 PRHDT, CDR2 FYEKMQ (reference sequence). This CDR3 contains 16 residues. V lost 1 base and J lost 5; bases outside the gene matches: 10. The CDR3 sequence: CASSLAASGSPETQYF. The CDR3 DNA reads TGTGCCAGCAGCTTAGCGGCTAGCGGTAGCCCGGAGACCCAGTACTTC.

The chain links TRBV5-1 to TRBJ2-1, with 9 bases aligning to TRBD2. The germline CDR1 and CDR2 sequences are SGHRS and YFSETQ. CDR3 length: 16 residues. The J segment lost 8 bases and the V segment lost 0 bases, leaving 9 bases of the junction unmatched. The CDR3 region is CASSLDRPSGTYEQFF. Written as DNA, the CDR3 is TGCGCCAGCAGCTTGGATCGTCCTAGCGGGACCTATGAGCAGTTCTTC.

The chain joins TRBV7-9 to TRBJ2-2, with 8 positions matching TRBD1. V shed 4 bases, J shed 5 bases, and the junction held 6 bases outside the gene matches. The CDR3 is made up of 15 amino acids. CDR1 is SEHNR and CDR2 is FQNEAQ in the germline V gene (reference sequence). The CDR3 bases are TGTGCCAGCAGCTCAGGGGGCGTTCGGACCGGGGAGCTGTTTTTT. Encoded protein: CASSSGGVRTGELFF. The variable domain in full, with the rest retrieved from reference TRBV7-9 and TRBJ2-2, is DTGVSQNPRHKITKRGQNVTFRCDPISEHNRLYWYRQTLGQGPEFLTYFQNEAQLEKSRLLSDRFSAERPKGSFSTLEIQRTEQGDSAMYLCASSSGGVRTGELFFGEGSRLTVL.

This chain uses TRBV19 with TRBJ1-5, with D possibly matching TRBD1 (6 bases). CDR3 size: 16 residues. From germline, CDR1 is LNHDA and CDR2 SQIVND (reference sequence). V lost 0 bases and J 6 bases, leaving 15 bases between the germline ends. The CDR3 protein is CASSIEAGQLRQPQHF. In DNA, the CDR3 is TGTGCCAGTAGTATAGAGGCCGGACAGCTTCGTCAGCCCCAGCATTTT. Based on the CDR3 plus reference TRBV19 and TRBJ1-5, the full variable domain is DGGITQSPKYLFRKEGQNVTLSCEQNLNHDAMYWYRQDPGQGLRLIYYSQIVNDFQKGDIAEGYSVSREKKESFPLTVTSAQKNPTAFYLCASSIEAGQLRQPQHFGDGTRLSIL.

V is TRBV5-1 and J is TRBJ2-4; D call uncertain. Trimming removed 0 bases from V and 10 bases from J, with 11 bases in between. Germline CDR1 SGHRS, CDR2 YFSETQ. The CDR3 is 13 residues long. The CDR3 is CASSLVGSGIQYF. In nucleotides, the CDR3 is TGCGCCAGCAGCTTGGTGGGTTCCGGGATTCAGTACTTC.

This rearrangement joins TRBV7-9 to TRBJ2-2, with D hard to call. The V end was cut by 1 base, the J end by 1 base, with 10 bases between. This CDR3 spans 16 amino acids. The germline V gene has CDR1 SEHNR and CDR2 FQNEAQ (reference sequence). CDR3 bases: TGTGCCAGCAGCTTAGGCGTGAGTGAGAACACCGGGGAGCTGTTTTTT. Its protein product is CASSLGVSENTGELFF. Based on the CDR3 plus reference TRBV7-9 and TRBJ2-2, the full variable domain is DTGVSQNPRHKITKRGQNVTFRCDPISEHNRLYWYRQTLGQGPEFLTYFQNEAQLEKSRLLSDRFSAERPKGSFSTLEIQRTEQGDSAMYLCASSLGVSENTGELFFGEGSRLTVL.

V and J are TRBV7-9 and TRBJ1-5; no clear D gene. In germline, CDR1 is SEHNR, CDR2 FQNEAQ (reference sequence). Deletions cut 0 bases from V and 7 bases from J, with 13 bases between. The CDR3 covers 15 residues. The chain's CDR3 is CASSLATASGQPQHF. CDR3 nucleotides: TGTGCCAGCAGCTTAGCCACAGCATCGGGACAGCCCCAGCATTTT.

This sequence joins TRBV5-1 and TRBJ2-1, with TRBD2 identical over 11 bases. J lost 2 bases, V lost 2 bases, and 3 bases had no gene match. CDR1 and CDR2 from the germline V gene are SGHRS and YFSETQ. The CDR3 spans 16 residues. The CDR3 protein is CASSLTSGGPYNEQFF. For the CDR3, the DNA is TGCGCCAGCAGCTTAACTAGCGGGGGACCCTACAATGAGCAGTTCTTC.